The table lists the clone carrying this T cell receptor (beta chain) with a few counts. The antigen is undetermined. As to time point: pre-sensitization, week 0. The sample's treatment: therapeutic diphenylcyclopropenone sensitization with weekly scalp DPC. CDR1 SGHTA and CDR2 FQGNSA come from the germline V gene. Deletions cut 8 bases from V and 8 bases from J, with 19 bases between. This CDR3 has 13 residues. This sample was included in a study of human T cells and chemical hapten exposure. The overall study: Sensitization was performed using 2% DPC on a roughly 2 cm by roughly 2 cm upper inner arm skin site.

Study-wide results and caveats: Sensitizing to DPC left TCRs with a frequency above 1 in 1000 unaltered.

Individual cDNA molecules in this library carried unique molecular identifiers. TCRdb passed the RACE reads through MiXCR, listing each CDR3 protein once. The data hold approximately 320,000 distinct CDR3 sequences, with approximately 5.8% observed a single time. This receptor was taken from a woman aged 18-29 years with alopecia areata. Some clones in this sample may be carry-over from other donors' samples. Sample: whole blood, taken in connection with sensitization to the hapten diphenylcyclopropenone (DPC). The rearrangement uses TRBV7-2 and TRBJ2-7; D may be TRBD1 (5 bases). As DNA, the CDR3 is TGTGCCAGCCGCCCAGGGCGTTGGGAACAGCAGTACTTC. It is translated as CASRPGRWEQQYF.